This TCR beta chain derives from a study of blood T cell repertoires in COVID-19. Study information: Spain, Italy and the United States supplied samples that represented acute and convalescent COVID-19. From T cells, B-cell-depleted T cells, or PBMCs came the material, which was cDNA or gDNA.

Per germline, CDR1 MDHEN and CDR2 SYDVKM. This CDR3 has 14 residues. J was trimmed by 2 bases and V by 10 bases; bases with no gene match: 8. Authors' data handling: Amplification with reference gene primers provided the estimates of nucleated cell counts. Repertoires were generated with immunoSEQ multiplex PCR, while TCRdb's copy carries only in-frame clones and drops some. V and J calls and clone size are as listed in that table; D and trimming were resolved from the DNA. The sample has about 140,000 clones, nearly 90% seen once. The source material was peripheral blood. This sequence originates from a man aged 70-80 years with acute or convalescent COVID-19. V usage is TRBV28 and J usage is TRBJ1-5; 7 bases agree with TRBD1. In DNA form, the CDR3 reads TGTGCCACCTCTTCCGGACAGGGCAATCAGCCCCAGCATTTT. Its translation is CATSSGQGNQPQHF.